This T cell receptor beta chain was captured in a study of beta chain features in type 1 diabetes. V lost 3 bases, J lost 3 bases, and 4 bases lay in between. CDR1 SGHTA and CDR2 FQGNSA come from the germline V gene. This CDR3 has 12 residues. Sequencing targeted expressed TCRB transcripts, as all isolated RNA had been reverse transcribed. TCRdb's table, derived via immunoSEQ multiplex PCR, lists solely in-frame clones and lacks some. The sample lists about 260,000 clones, roughly 70% occurring once. The V and J genes are TRBV7-2 and TRBJ2-3, with D hard to call. This TCR came from a man in his thirties or forties in good health. Input material: naive CD4+ T cells from blood. The CDR3 coding sequence is TGTGCCAGCAGCTTCGATACAGATACGCAGTATTTT. Protein: CASSFDTDTQYF.